The entry that follows covers one T cell receptor (beta chain) sequence. The antigen is not known. This record belongs to a study of cytomegalovirus exposure and HLA in healthy donors. Study summary: Previous work identified 100 million or so unique TCR beta sequences from some 170 million T cells. Samples from HLA-typed donors yielded about 86 million unique TCRs in an early data release.

The CDR3 runs to 13 residues. Trimming took off 0 bases at V and 3 bases at J, with 6 bases between the two ends. Germline V CDR1 and CDR2: SGDLS, YYNGEE. General study points: In a later analysis, compared with equally common non-associated chains, HLA-associated beta chains were more expanded.

60 Vbeta and 13 Jbeta primers were used in PCR. Sequenced by immunoSEQ multiplex PCR; TCRdb stores in-frame clones only, minus some. The table records 85,000 to 130,000 clones, about 75% of them present only once. This sequence was found in a male donor in good health and CMV-seropositive. This chain uses TRBV9 with TRBJ1-1, with a weak D call TRBD1 (6 bases). Sequencing used PBMCs. The chain's CDR3 is CASSVAGDTEAFF. The CDR3 region has the DNA TGTGCCAGCAGCGTAGCAGGGGACACTGAAGCTTTCTTT.